Shown below are 23 T cell receptor beta chains from a single sample sequenced in a study of T-cell memory formation after mild COVID-19. Using its own MiXCR run on the 5' RACE reads, TCRdb lists one record per CDR3 protein. Of about 110,000 distinct CDR3 sequences listed, roughly 19% are singletons. Sample: PBMCs or a T cell subset sorted from them (not recorded which). These receptors were obtained from a man between 18 and 35 years old who had mild COVID-19 (a few samples of this study predate the infection). Cell type and time point are not known.

The chain joins TRBV11-1 to TRBJ2-3, with D tentatively TRBD2 (6 bases). Deletions cut 4 bases from V and 1 base from J, with 15 bases between. The CDR3 runs 16 residues. Germline CDR1 SGHAT, CDR2 FQDESV (reference sequence). The CDR3 is CASSWITSSRTDTQYF. In DNA, the CDR3 is TGTGCCAGCAGCTGGATAACTAGCAGCCGCACAGATACGCAGTATTTT.

This clonotype was picked up a small number of times. This chain uses TRBV6-2 or TRBV6-3 with TRBJ1-1, with 8 bases fitting TRBD1. This CDR3 has 12 amino acids. Germline CDR1 MNHEY, CDR2 SVGEGT. Germline trimming cut 2 bases from V and 11 bases from J; bases unmatched to any gene: 4. CDR3 nucleotide sequence: TGTGCCAGCAGTTACGGGACAGGATTCGCTTTCTTT. This gives the protein CASSYGTGFAFF.

This clonotype showed up just a few times. The rearrangement joins TRBV3-1 to TRBJ2-4, with 8 positions matching TRBD1. The CDR3 loop spans 15 amino acids. The V gene end was trimmed by 2 bases and the J gene end by 8 bases; junction bases not matched to a gene: 8. Germline V CDR1 and CDR2: LGHDT, YNNKEL (reference sequence). The CDR3 bases are TGTGCCAGCAGCCAACGGGCAGGGGGCGCAGACATTCAGTACTTC. Its protein product is CASSQRAGGADIQYF.

J is TRBJ1-1 and V is TRBV12-3 or TRBV12-4; D perhaps matches TRBD1 (5 bases). V was shortened by 7 bases and J by 2 bases, with 11 bases between the two germline ends. The CDR3 is 13 residues long. The CDR3 sequence: CASKEGINTEAFF. CDR3 bases: TGTGCCAGCAAGGAGGGGATTAACACTGAAGCTTTCTTT.

The rearrangement uses TRBV7-2 and TRBJ2-1; D gene uncertain. Germline CDR1 is SGHTA and CDR2 is FQGNSA. Trimming pared 3 bases from V and 2 bases from J, leaving 11 bases between. This CDR3 region has 15 residues. The chain's CDR3 is CASSFGSRTYNEQFF. CDR3 in DNA: TGTGCCAGCAGCTTTGGTAGTAGGACCTACAATGAGCAGTTCTTC.

J is TRBJ2-5 and V is TRBV7-2; D gene uncertain. Germline assignment: CDR1 SGHTA and CDR2 FQGNSA. The CDR3 is 14 residues long. Trimming took off 5 bases at V and 5 bases at J, with 15 bases between the two ends. CDR3 sequence (DNA): TGTGCCAGCAGCGGGCAGGCAGGTCAGGAGACCCAGTACTTC. Protein: CASSGQAGQETQYF.

The J gene is TRBJ2-1, the V gene TRBV20-1; D may match TRBD1 or TRBD2 (5 bases each). Germline CDR1 is DFQATT and CDR2 is SNEGSKA (reference sequence). Between the trimmed V and J ends, which lost 5 bases and 0 bases, there was a span of 11 bases. The CDR3 covers 14 residues. The CDR3 reads CSAGGRSSYNEQFF. The CDR3 DNA follows: TGCAGTGCTGGGGGACGGAGCTCCTACAATGAGCAGTTCTTC.

The rearrangement joins TRBV20-1 to TRBJ2-5; 9 nucleotides line up with TRBD1. The length of the CDR3 is 13 residues. Germline-derived CDR1 and CDR2 are DFQATT and SNEGSKA (reference sequence). V was pared by 4 bases and J by 5 bases, with 5 bases of the junction left unmatched. The CDR3, as DNA: TGCAGTGCTATACAGGGGGCTGGCGAGACCCAGTACTTC. It specifies CSAIQGAGETQYF.

The chain has TRBV5-1 and TRBJ1-1, with TRBD1 matching 7 bases. The germline V gene encodes CDR1 SGHRS and CDR2 YFSETQ. V lost 0 bases and J lost 6; bases outside the gene matches: 5. CDR3 length: 14 amino acids. This CDR3 reads CASSLGVGGSEAFF. The CDR3 nucleotides are TGCGCCAGCAGCTTGGGGGTAGGGGGCTCTGAAGCTTTCTTT.

A few counts support this clonotype. V is TRBV20-1 and J is TRBJ2-4; 8 bases match TRBD1. The CDR3 runs 15 residues. Germline trimming cut 2 bases from V and 6 bases from J; bases unmatched to any gene: 9. Germline CDR1 is DFQATT and CDR2 is SNEGSKA (reference sequence). Written as DNA, the CDR3 is TGCAGTGCTAGACTGCCAGGGGGCGCGGGAAACATTCAGTACTTC. Encoded protein: CSARLPGGAGNIQYF.

This chain uses TRBV2 with TRBJ2-1; D is unresolved. Germline loops: CDR1 SNHLY, CDR2 FYNNEI. This CDR3 has 12 amino acids. V shed 4 bases and J shed 0 bases, with 1 base lying between them. As DNA, the CDR3 is TGTGCCAGCAGTGGCTCCTACAATGAGCAGTTCTTC. Amino acids: CASSGSYNEQFF.

This clonotype was counted a few times. V gene TRBV18 combines with J gene TRBJ1-2; possible D gene TRBD1, 6 bases. The CDR3 runs 15 residues. V was trimmed by 3 bases and J by 8 bases, leaving 19 bases between them. Germline CDR1 and CDR2: KGHSH and LQKENI. The CDR3 nucleotides are TGTGCCAGCTCACCGGACAGATCGGGGTACTTGGGCTACACCTTC. As protein: CASSPDRSGYLGYTF.

This clonotype was counted a few times. This rearrangement joins TRBV5-1 to TRBJ2-7; 9 positions match TRBD1. V was clipped by 0 bases and J by 6 bases; unmatched bases: 10. The CDR3 runs 16 residues. Per germline, CDR1 SGHRS and CDR2 YFSETQ. The CDR3 loop reads CASSLAPGQGRGEQYV. The CDR3 DNA sequence: TGCGCCAGCAGCTTGGCCCCGGGACAGGGAAGGGGCGAGCAGTACGTC.

This chain uses TRBV7-2 with TRBJ1-2; the match to TRBD1 covers 9 bases. CDR1 and CDR2 (germline): SGHTA, FQGNSA. CDR3 length: 15 amino acids. Germline trimming cut 5 bases from V and 8 bases from J; bases unmatched to any gene: 12. The CDR3 DNA follows: TGTGCCAGCAGCCCAGGCCGGGACAGGGTCTTCGGCTACACCTTC. Translation: CASSPGRDRVFGYTF. Full variable domain (missing parts from reference TRBV7-2 and TRBJ1-2): GAGVSQSPSNKVTEKGKDVELRCDPISGHTALYWYRQSLGQGLEFLIYFQGNSAPDKSGLPSDRFSAERTGGSVSTLTIQRTQQEDSAVYLCASSPGRDRVFGYTFGSGTRLTVV.

V gene TRBV7-3 combines with J gene TRBJ2-2; D is ambiguous. Trimming left V 2 bases short and J 8 bases short, with 6 bases between. Germline-derived CDR1 and CDR2 are SGHTA and FQGTGA. The CDR3 runs 12 residues. This CDR3 is CASSLLVGELFF. The CDR3 DNA is TGTGCCAGCAGCTTATTGGTAGGGGAGCTGTTTTTT.

Ten or more counts support this clonotype. The chain is built from TRBV12-3 or TRBV12-4 and TRBJ1-4; 10 nucleotides align to TRBD1. The V segment lost 5 bases and the J segment 5 bases; nucleotides outside the gene matches: 5. The CDR3 has 15 amino acids. CDR3 region: CASSKRTGGNEKLFF. In DNA form, the CDR3 reads TGTGCCAGCAGTAAACGGACAGGGGGAAATGAAAAACTGTTTTTT.

The rearrangement links TRBV5-4 to TRBJ1-6; TRBD1 is a possible D gene (5 bases). The germline CDR1 and CDR2 sequences are SGHNT and YYREEE (reference sequence). This CDR3 region has 16 residues. V shed 3 bases and J shed 4 bases, with 14 bases lying between them. In DNA, the CDR3 is TGTGCCAGCAGCTCGGCAGGGATTGGGTATAATTCACCCCTCCACTTT. This encodes CASSSAGIGYNSPLHF.

There are many counts of this clonotype. The chain couples TRBV4-3 to TRBJ2-3, with unresolved D. Germline V gives CDR1 LGHNA, CDR2 YSLEER. Trimming cost V 4 bases and J 6 bases, with 20 bases left between them. The CDR3 extends over 16 amino acids. CDR3 coding DNA: TGCGCCAGCAGCCCCCGCTTCCCATCGGTCGGGGATACGCAGTATTTT. This gives the protein CASSPRFPSVGDTQYF.

The V and J genes are TRBV6-5 and TRBJ2-7, with D uncertain. The CDR3 consists of 14 residues. Per germline, CDR1 MNHEY and CDR2 SVGAGI. V was pared by 6 bases and J by 2 bases, with 14 bases between. The CDR3 DNA is TGTGCCAGCAGGATCTCTGGCTTCCCCTACGAGCAGTACTTC. Translating it yields CASRISGFPYEQYF.

The rearrangement links TRBV2 to TRBJ2-7, with D possibly called TRBD1 or TRBD2 (6 bases each). CDR1 and CDR2 (germline): SNHLY, FYNNEI. The ends were cut back, 9 bases at V and 3 bases at J, with 12 bases in the middle. The CDR3 length is 12 residues. CDR3 DNA: TGTGCCAGTCGGGGGCCAGTCTACGAGCAGTACTTC. Protein sequence: CASRGPVYEQYF.

This clonotype was observed a handful of times. The chain combines TRBV6-5 with TRBJ1-6; 9 nucleotides align to TRBD1. Germline-derived CDR1 and CDR2 are MNHEY and SVGAGI. V lost 6 bases, J lost 10 bases, and 16 bases stayed unmatched. The CDR3 has 17 residues. The CDR3 region has the DNA TGTGCCAGCAGCCTCACCGGGCGCACAGGGGGCGACTCACCCCTCCACTTT. Protein: CASSLTGRTGGDSPLHF.

This clonotype was counted only a few times. The chain couples TRBV5-1 to TRBJ2-5; 9 bases match TRBD2. The V segment lost 1 base and the J segment 2 bases; nucleotides outside the gene matches: 6. CDR3 length: 16 residues. Per the germline V gene, CDR1 is SGHRS and CDR2 is YFSETQ. The CDR3 DNA follows: TGCGCCAGCAGCTTGTTGTCTAGCGGGATTCAAGAGACCCAGTACTTC. It is translated as CASSLLSSGIQETQYF. Together with reference TRBV5-1 and TRBJ2-5, the CDR3 gives the full variable domain: KAGVTQTPRYLIKTRGQQVTLSCSPISGHRSVSWYQQTPGQGLQFLFEYFSETQRNKGNFPGRFSGRQFSNSRSEMNVSTLELGDSALYLCASSLLSSGIQETQYFGPGTRLLVL.

The genes are TRBV4-2 and TRBJ2-7; the D is unclear. There are 13 residues in the CDR3. CDR1 LGHNA and CDR2 YNFKEQ come from the germline V gene. V gave up 1 base and J gave up 4 bases, with 8 bases separating them. The CDR3 nucleotides are TGTGCCAGCAGCCAAGTCGACGTTTACGAGCAGTACTTC. Amino acids: CASSQVDVYEQYF.